This T cell receptor (beta chain) was identified in a study of blood T cell repertoires in COVID-19. At the level of the study: The United States, Italy and Spain were the sources of the acute and convalescent COVID-19 samples. Nucleic acid was either cDNA or gDNA, and it came from T cells, B-cell-depleted T cells, or PBMCs.

This CDR3 contains 14 residues. The ends lost 4 bases at V and 5 bases at J; junction bases unmatched: 6. Germline V gene data show CDR1 as SGHVS and CDR2 as FNYEAQ. The data were produced by immunoSEQ multiplex PCR, yet TCRdb's version contains in-frame clones alone and is incomplete. Of about 270,000 clones in the sample, about 89% were seen once. The sample comprised peripheral blood. This TCR was sampled from a man aged 35-49 years who had recovered from COVID-19. The rearrangement joins TRBV7-6 to TRBJ2-5, with TRBD1 matching 8 bases. The CDR3 loop reads CASSSDRGGETQYF. Here the CDR3 DNA reads TGTGCCAGCAGCTCCGACAGGGGCGGGGAGACCCAGTACTTC.